One and the same sample provided the 23 T cell receptor beta chains below, sequenced in a study of post-analysis software for immune sequencing data. Study-wide findings and caveats: In patients, a few TRBV segments were more frequent than in controls, with TRBV5-6, TRBV5-1 and TRBV20-1 among them.

These TCRs' antigens remain unknown. TCR beta cDNA libraries had unique molecular identifiers. Each CDR3 protein gets one entry after TCRdb re-called the PCR reads with MiXCR. The sample gives about 500,000 distinct CDR3 sequences, 40% to 55% of which show up once; 9% to 14% is in the top ten. The sample taken for sequencing was blood. These receptors all come from a girl aged 5-17 years with multiple sclerosis.

This clonotype was seen a handful of times. The chain couples TRBV20-1 to TRBJ2-1; 10 bases line up with TRBD2. CDR1 and CDR2 (germline): DFQATT, SNEGSKA (reference sequence). The V gene end was trimmed by 6 bases and the J gene end by 4 bases; junction bases not matched to a gene: 15. This CDR3 comprises 17 residues. The CDR3 coding sequence is TGCAGTGCCCTTACCCGCCTTCTAGCGGGAGTTTACAATGAGCAGTTCTTC. Amino acid sequence: CSALTRLLAGVYNEQFF.

This sequence joins TRBV5-1 and TRBJ2-3; TRBD1 matches at 8 bases. From germline, CDR1 is SGHRS and CDR2 YFSETQ. V dropped 4 bases and J dropped 4; count of bases not matched to a gene: 5. The length of the CDR3 is 14 residues. This CDR3 is CASSIGQGSDTQYF. DNA of the CDR3: TGCGCCAGCAGCATTGGACAGGGCTCAGATACGCAGTATTTT. Combining the CDR3 with reference TRBV5-1 and TRBJ2-3 gives the whole variable domain KAGVTQTPRYLIKTRGQQVTLSCSPISGHRSVSWYQQTPGQGLQFLFEYFSETQRNKGNFPGRFSGRQFSNSRSEMNVSTLELGDSALYLCASSIGQGSDTQYFGPGTRLTVL.

The chain carries TRBV4-1 and TRBJ2-1; tentative D call: TRBD2 (5 bases). This CDR3 is built from 17 residues. Per germline, CDR1 MGHRA and CDR2 YSYEKL. Trimming removed 6 bases from V and 1 base from J, with 19 bases in between. DNA of the CDR3: TGCGCCAGCAGATGGCGGGTCTCGCCCTTATCCTACAATGAGCAGTTCTTC. Amino acid sequence: CASRWRVSPLSYNEQFF.

The genes are TRBV5-1 and TRBJ2-3; 7 positions agree with TRBD2. This CDR3 has 17 residues. Losses at the gene ends were 0 bases for V and 6 bases for J; bases not matched to a gene: 13. Germline lookup yields CDR1 SGHRS and CDR2 YFSETQ. For the CDR3, the DNA is TGCGCCAGCAGCTTGGAGGATTCGCGGGAGTCGGGGGATACGCAGTATTTT. Encoded protein: CASSLEDSRESGDTQYF.

V gene TRBV13 combines with J gene TRBJ1-5; weak D call: TRBD1 (6 bases). This CDR3 is built from 14 residues. CDR1 and CDR2 (germline): PRHDT, FYEKMQ (reference sequence). V lost 5 bases and J 7 bases, leaving 15 bases between the germline ends. Here the CDR3 DNA reads TGTGCCAGCAGCGTGGGGGGGGCAGGACAGCCCCAGCATTTT. Translating gives CASSVGGAGQPQHF.

This chain joins TRBV5-1 and TRBJ1-1; the match to TRBD1 covers 10 bases. V shed 4 bases, J shed 5 bases, and the junction held 2 bases outside the gene matches. The CDR3 is 13 amino acids. Per the germline V gene, CDR1 is SGHRS and CDR2 is YFSETQ. The CDR3 coding sequence is TGCGCCAGCAGCACGGGACAGGGGACTGAAGCTTTCTTT. Its translation is CASSTGQGTEAFF.

The CDR3 reads CASTFLPTGYGYTF. The CDR3, as DNA: TGCGCCAGCACCTTCCTTCCGACGGGCTATGGCTACACCTTC. The chain links TRBV5-1 to TRBJ1-2; D uncertain. The V gene's germline CDR1 is SGHRS and CDR2 YFSETQ. CDR3 length: 14 residues. Trimming stripped 6 bases from V and 4 bases from J, with 16 bases between.

This rearrangement joins TRBV20-1 to TRBJ2-7; unclear D gene. This CDR3 has 14 residues. V lost 1 base and J lost 2, with 12 bases in between. Germline values: CDR1 DFQATT, CDR2 SNEGSKA (reference sequence). The CDR3 loop is CSARVDTDAYEQYF. CDR3 bases: TGCAGTGCTAGAGTAGACACGGACGCCTACGAGCAGTACTTC.

A few counts support this clonotype. The V gene is TRBV10-3, the J gene TRBJ2-7; 9 bases match TRBD1. V lost 4 bases, J lost 2 bases, and 6 bases stayed unmatched. Germline V gene data show CDR1 as ENHRY and CDR2 as SYGVKD. CDR3 length equals 15 residues. The CDR3 region is CAISGQGERTYEQYF. The CDR3 DNA reads as TGTGCCATCAGTGGACAGGGGGAGAGGACCTACGAGCAGTACTTC.

A few counts support this clonotype. This rearrangement joins TRBV5-6 to TRBJ2-7; TRBD1 matches 7 bases. V trimming: 4 bases; J trimming: 3 bases; junction bases outside the gene matches: 7. Germline assignment: CDR1 SGHDT and CDR2 YYEEEE. The CDR3 is made up of 14 amino acids. CDR3 bases: TGTGCCAGCAGCCGGGACAGACGCGACTACGAGCAGTACTTC. This sequence encodes CASSRDRRDYEQYF.

The chain joins TRBV12-3 or TRBV12-4 to TRBJ2-1; 10 bases are shared with TRBD2. Unmatched junction bases numbered 4, after V lost 8 bases and J lost 3 bases. The CDR3 contains 14 residues. CDR3 in amino acids: CASGTSGDYNEQFF. The DNA of the CDR3 is TGTGCCAGCGGAACTAGCGGGGACTACAATGAGCAGTTCTTC.

The genes are TRBV25-1 and TRBJ2-1, with D perhaps TRBD1 (6 bases). This CDR3 has 12 amino acids. Trimming left V 5 bases short and J 14 bases short, with 16 bases between. Germline-derived CDR1 and CDR2 are MGHDK and SYGVNS. CDR3 region: CASSSRTGIKFF. CDR3 sequence (DNA): TGTGCCAGCAGTTCCCGAACAGGGATCAAGTTCTTC.

This clonotype has just a few counts. The chain combines TRBV29-1 with TRBJ2-7; 10 bases align to TRBD1. Germline trimming cut 4 bases from V and 1 base from J; bases unmatched to any gene: 4. This CDR3 region has 14 residues. Germline CDR1 reads SQVTM; CDR2 reads ANQGSEA. As DNA, the CDR3 is TGCAGCGTTGCGGACAGGGGGGGATCCTACGAGCAGTACTTC. Amino acid sequence: CSVADRGGSYEQYF.

This clonotype was counted between two and nine times. V usage is TRBV11-2 and J usage is TRBJ1-4; D remains ambiguous. V lost 5 bases, J lost 0 bases, and 10 bases lay in between. The germline CDR1 and CDR2 sequences are SGHAT and FQNNGV. The CDR3 contains 15 residues. Here the CDR3 reads CASSHPGATNEKLFF. Here the CDR3 DNA reads TGTGCCAGCAGCCACCCTGGGGCAACTAATGAAAAACTGTTTTTT.

The chain links TRBV7-2 to TRBJ2-5; 11 bases are shared with TRBD2. Germline CDR1 is SGHTA and CDR2 is FQGNSA. The CDR3 length is 16 residues. The ends lost 4 bases at V and 2 bases at J; junction bases unmatched: 6. CDR3 residues: CASSSRLAGFQETQYF. The CDR3 nucleotides are TGTGCCAGCAGCTCCAGACTAGCGGGGTTTCAAGAGACCCAGTACTTC.

The rearrangement uses TRBV20-1 and TRBJ2-1; tentatively, D is TRBD1 (5 bases). Per germline, CDR1 DFQATT and CDR2 SNEGSKA (reference sequence). With 7 bases removed from V and 2 bases from J, the gap between germline ends came to 9 bases. The CDR3 loop spans 12 amino acids. CDR3 nucleotide sequence: TGCAGTGAGGGGATCACCTACAATGAGCAGTTCTTC. This translates into CSEGITYNEQFF.

J is TRBJ2-2 and V is TRBV14; D is ambiguous. V was shortened by 5 bases and J by 1 base, with 8 bases between the two germline ends. Germline CDR1 and CDR2: SGHDN and FVKESK. CDR3 length: 14 residues. CDR3 sequence: CASSLTMNTGELFF. For the CDR3, the DNA is TGTGCCAGCAGCTTGACAATGAACACCGGGGAGCTGTTTTTT.

J is TRBJ1-2 and V is TRBV28; D remains unclear. The CDR3 spans 14 residues. The germline gives CDR1 MDHEN, CDR2 SYDVKM. V shed 1 base and J shed 7 bases, with 13 bases lying between them. The CDR3 DNA follows: TGTGCCAGCAGTTTATACCCGGGCTCGGGTGGCTACACCTTC. It encodes CASSLYPGSGGYTF.

The chain recombines TRBV27 with TRBJ2-5; the D call may be TRBD1 or TRBD2 (5 bases each). Trimming removed 8 bases at V and 5 bases at J, with 9 bases between. This CDR3 comprises 11 residues. From germline, CDR1 is MNHEY and CDR2 SMNVEV (reference sequence). The DNA for the CDR3 is TGTGCCAGCGGGTGGGGGGAGACCCAGTACTTC. Protein sequence: CASGWGETQYF.

The V gene is TRBV29-1, the J gene TRBJ1-2; 11 bases are a match to TRBD1. V dropped 4 bases and J dropped 4; count of bases not matched to a gene: 8. This CDR3 is built from 15 residues. The V gene's germline CDR1 is SQVTM and CDR2 ANQGSEA. CDR3 coding DNA: TGCAGCGTTGCGGACAGGGGGCGGGATATCTATGGCTACACCTTC. This encodes CSVADRGRDIYGYTF.

The chain uses TRBV29-1 and TRBJ1-2, with D unresolved. The CDR3 sequence is 13 residues long. Germline V CDR1 and CDR2: SQVTM, ANQGSEA. The germline V and J ends were trimmed by 4 bases and 1 base, with 10 bases remaining between them. DNA for the CDR3: TGCAGCGTTGTGCATTCAGATAACTATGGCTACACCTTC. This gives the protein CSVVHSDNYGYTF.

J is TRBJ2-7 and V is TRBV28, with D maybe TRBD2 (5 bases). This CDR3 region has 15 residues. Germline lookup yields CDR1 MDHEN and CDR2 SYDVKM. V was pared by 2 bases and J by 6 bases, with 17 bases between. CDR3 DNA: TGTGCCAGCAGTTTAAGCGGTGAATCAGAGCCCGAGCAGTACTTC. It encodes CASSLSGESEPEQYF.

This clonotype has a handful of counts. The chain couples TRBV4-2 to TRBJ2-7; tentative D call: TRBD1 (6 bases). Germline assignment: CDR1 LGHNA and CDR2 YNFKEQ. The length of the CDR3 is 15 residues. V lost 0 bases to trimming and J lost 3 bases, with 12 bases between them. CDR3 DNA: TGTGCCAGCAGCCAAGAAGGGGGACGCCACTACGAGCAGTACTTC. It specifies CASSQEGGRHYEQYF.